The rows below give T cell receptor beta chains drawn from one sample of a study of cytomegalovirus exposure and HLA in healthy donors. Generated by immunoSEQ multiplex PCR, the TCRdb table keeps only in-frame clones and is missing some. The table records roughly 82,000 clones, around 70% of them present only once. Sequenced: PBMCs. These receptors came from a woman aged 40 to 50 in good health and CMV-seropositive. Each CDR3 is given with its conserved first and last residue. D genes are given only for firm matches. Size values are once, few and many counts, or a class for expanded clones, and some rows have none.

CASLQGANDEQFF,TGTGCCAGTCTACAGGGGGCCAACGATGAGCAGTTCTTC,.,TRBJ2-1,TRBV19,13,TRBD1
CASHRGDTQYF,TGTGCCTCCCACCGCGGAGATACGCAGTATTTT,.,TRBJ2-3,TRBV19,11,.
CASRLGTGVNTEAFF,TGTGCCAGCAGACTTGGGACAGGAGTGAACACTGAAGCTTTCTTT,few,TRBJ1-1,TRBV5-4,15,TRBD1
CASRAGGF,TGTGCCAGCAGAGCAGGGGGATTC,.,TRBJ2-7,TRBV21-1,8,.
CASSLSAAGTGETQYF,TGTGCCAGCAGCCTTTCAGCAGCGGGGACTGGTGAGACCCAGTACTTC,.,TRBJ2-5,TRBV5-4,16,TRBD2
CASTTRQGASYEQYF,TGTGCCAGCACCACCAGGCAGGGGGCCTCCTACGAGCAGTACTTC,few,TRBJ2-7,TRBV7-9,15,TRBD1
CAWGKTGVETDTQYF,TGTGCCTGGGGCAAAACAGGGGTAGAGACAGATACGCAGTATTTT,.,TRBJ2-3,TRBV30,15,TRBD1
CASSHDSGGPYEQYF,TGTGCCAGCAGCCACGATAGCGGGGGTCCCTACGAGCAGTACTTC,.,TRBJ2-7,TRBV4-2,15,TRBD2
CASSYDLSGYTF,TGTGCCAGCAGCTACGACTTGAGTGGCTACACCTTC,.,TRBJ1-2,TRBV7-9,12,.
CASSQGGLGAYNEQFF,TGCGCCAGCAGCCAAGGGGGACTAGGGGCCTACAATGAGCAGTTCTTC,.,TRBJ2-1,TRBV4-1,16,TRBD2
CASSVGQNEQFF,TGCGCCAGCAGTGTTGGCCAGAATGAGCAGTTCTTC,.,TRBJ2-1,TRBV10-1,12,.
CASSPLRQGETEAFF,TGTGCCAGCTCACCCCTAAGACAGGGGGAGACTGAAGCTTTCTTT,.,TRBJ1-1,TRBV18,15,TRBD1
CASSPSGRVYEQYF,TGTGCCAGCAGCCCTAGCGGGAGGGTTTACGAGCAGTACTTC,.,TRBJ2-7,TRBV7-9,14,TRBD2
CASSRQGVYEQYF,TGTGCCAGTAGTAGGCAGGGGGTCTACGAGCAGTACTTC,.,TRBJ2-7,TRBV19,13,TRBD1
CASSLALNSGYTF,TGTGCCAGCAGCTTGGCCCTAAACTCTGGCTACACCTTC,.,TRBJ1-2,TRBV5-4,13,.
CAIHRPGGDGYTF,TGTGCCATCCATAGGCCAGGGGGCGATGGCTACACCTTC,.,TRBJ1-2,TRBV10-3,13,TRBD1
CASGVFIGVTRMNTEAFF,TGCGCCAGCGGGGTCTTCATCGGGGTTACAAGGATGAACACTGAAGCTTTCTTT,.,TRBJ1-1,TRBV10-2,18,.
CATSSTESYEQYF,TGTGCCACCAGCAGCACAGAATCCTACGAGCAGTACTTC,.,TRBJ2-7,TRBV15,13,.
CASSQDGRRGNTGELFF,TGTGCCAGCAGCCAAGACGGAAGGAGGGGTAACACCGGGGAGCTGTTTTTT,.,TRBJ2-2,TRBV4-2,17,.
CAWSGTRSGPGELFF,TGTGCCTGGAGTGGAACTAGGAGCGGTCCCGGGGAGCTGTTTTTT,.,TRBJ2-2,TRBV30,15,.
CAWTLQGSSYNEQFF,TGTGCCTGGACCTTACAGGGGAGCTCCTACAATGAGCAGTTCTTC,.,TRBJ2-1,TRBV30,15,TRBD1
CASSFRQNNEQFF,TGCGCCAGCAGCTTTCGACAGAACAATGAGCAGTTCTTC,.,TRBJ2-1,TRBV5-1,13,.
CASSLGLAGGPDTQYF,TGTGCCAGCAGCTTGGGACTAGCGGGGGGGCCAGATACGCAGTATTTT,.,TRBJ2-3,TRBV7-2,16,TRBD2
CASRHSTDTQYF,TGTGCCAGTAGACACAGCACAGATACGCAGTATTTT,few,TRBJ2-3,TRBV19,12,.
CASSSPVNSGNTIYF,TGTGCCAGCTCAAGTCCAGTGAACTCTGGAAACACCATATATTTT,.,TRBJ1-3,TRBV18,15,.
CASRPTGYSYEQYF,TGTGCCAGCAGACCGACAGGGTATTCCTACGAGCAGTACTTC,.,TRBJ2-7,TRBV6-5,14,TRBD1
CAWSEGQGVPYGYTF,TGTGCCTGGAGTGAGGGGCAGGGGGTCCCCTATGGCTACACCTTC,.,TRBJ1-2,TRBV30,15,TRBD1
CASSLQGSTGELFF,TGTGCCAGCAGCCTACAGGGAAGCACCGGGGAGCTGTTTTTT,.,TRBJ2-2,TRBV7-9,14,.
CASSYRTGAGTSLYEQYF,TGTGCCAGCAGTTACCGGACAGGCGCCGGGACTAGCTTATACGAGCAGTACTTC,.,TRBJ2-7,TRBV28,18,TRBD2
CASKAGAIQPQHF,TGTGCCAGCAAGGCGGGGGCCATCCAGCCCCAGCATTTT,.,TRBJ1-5,TRBV6-6,13,.
CASSYSKQGAEAFF,TGTGCCAGCAGTTACTCGAAGCAGGGGGCTGAAGCTTTCTTT,.,TRBJ1-1,TRBV6-5,14,TRBD1
CAWSGLDRRINVAEAFF,TGTGCCTGGAGTGGCTTGGACAGGAGAATTAATGTGGCTGAAGCTTTCTTT,.,TRBJ1-1,TRBV30,17,TRBD1
CASTPGPGAINYGYTF,TGTGCCAGCACCCCAGGGCCTGGGGCGATTAACTATGGCTACACCTTC,.,TRBJ1-2,TRBV28,16,.
CASSVVTGGNTIYF,TGTGCCAGCAGTGTCGTGACAGGCGGAAACACCATATATTTT,once,TRBJ1-3,TRBV2,14,.
CASTGAGTSGNTIYF,TGTGCCAGCACCGGGGCGGGAACCTCTGGAAACACCATATATTTT,.,TRBJ1-3,TRBV25-1,15,.
CASSASGGGGGYTF,TGTGCCAGCAGCGCCTCGGGAGGGGGCGGAGGCTACACCTTC,.,TRBJ1-2,TRBV9,14,TRBD1
CASGGTISYNEQFF,TGTGCTAGTGGCGGGACTATAAGCTACAATGAGCAGTTCTTC,.,TRBJ2-1,TRBV12-5,14,TRBD2
CASNRGLGQPQHF,TGTGCCAGCAATAGGGGCCTCGGTCAGCCCCAGCATTTT,few,TRBJ1-5,TRBV6-5,13,.
CASSQDGGLPMNTEAFF,TGCGCCAGCAGCCAAGATGGAGGACTTCCAATGAACACTGAAGCTTTCTTT,.,TRBJ1-1,TRBV4-1,17,.
CASSLGTSPSYEQYF,TGTGCCAGCAGCTTGGGAACTAGCCCCTCCTACGAGCAGTACTTC,.,TRBJ2-7,TRBV5-4,15,.
CASSATGLVPGNTIYF,TGTGCCAGCAGTGCCACGGGACTAGTACCTGGAAACACCATATATTTT,.,TRBJ1-3,TRBV6-1,16,.
CAWMRGAGQETQYF,TGTGCCTGGATGCGGGGGGCAGGTCAAGAGACCCAGTACTTC,few,TRBJ2-5,TRBV30,14,TRBD2
CAWSKQVNTEAFF,TGTGCCTGGAGCAAACAGGTGAACACTGAAGCTTTCTTT,few,TRBJ1-1,TRBV30,13,.
CASSIRTGDGNEQFF,TGTGCCAGCAGTATAAGGACAGGGGATGGTAATGAGCAGTTCTTC,.,TRBJ2-1,TRBV6-1,15,TRBD1
CASSVGAGTRGVNVLTF,TGTGCCAGCAGTGTAGGCGCAGGGACCCGGGGGGTCAACGTCCTGACTTTC,.,TRBJ2-6,TRBV6-1,17,TRBD2
CASSETGTGNFGTDTQYF,TGTGCCAGCAGCGAAACCGGGACAGGGAATTTCGGCACAGATACGCAGTATTTT,.,TRBJ2-3,TRBV5-4,18,TRBD1
CASSWGQAGEQYF,TGCGCCAGCAGCTGGGGACAGGCGGGCGAGCAGTACTTC,.,TRBJ2-7,TRBV5-1,13,TRBD1
CASSPSGPTRQYF,TGTGCCAGTAGCCCGAGCGGCCCTACGAGGCAGTACTTC,.,TRBJ2-7,TRBV19,13,.
CASSINFNTEAFF,TGTGCCAGCAGTATTAACTTCAACACTGAAGCTTTCTTT,.,TRBJ1-1,TRBV6-1,13,.
CASSLAGGGDTQYF,TGTGCCAGCAGCTTGGCCGGGGGGGGAGATACGCAGTATTTT,.,TRBJ2-3,TRBV5-4,14,TRBD2
CASSPREANTDTQYF,TGTGCCAGCAGCCCCCGGGAGGCGAACACAGATACGCAGTATTTT,medium-sized,TRBJ2-3,TRBV7-9,15,TRBD2